Listed below are T cell receptor beta chains from one sample, sequenced in a study of OX40 agonist ivuxolimab in advanced cancers. Only in-frame clones appear in the TCRdb table, and some are missing; sequencing was by immunoSEQ multiplex PCR. The table shows 44,000 or so clones, with approximately 80% occurring only once. The sequencing used CD4+ or CD8+ T cells sorted from blood, collected in a trial of the OX40 agonist ivuxolimab. These TCRs come from an adult with an advanced solid tumor such as melanoma, head and neck, liver or kidney cancer. Each CDR3 is given with its conserved first and last residue. Fields, in order: clone size, V gene, D gene, J gene, CDR3 protein, CDR3 DNA. A D gene is named only where the DNA matches it firmly. Only some rows state a clone size, as once, few, many or a class for expanded clones.

-,TRBV21-1,-,TRBJ1-2,CASSMAGGWGCGYTF,TGTGCCAGCAGCATGGCAGGGGGCTGGGGTTGCGGCTACACCTTC
-,TRBV7-9,-,TRBJ1-4,CASSLAQDNEKLFF,TGTGCCAGCAGCTTAGCACAGGATAATGAAAAACTGTTTTTT
-,TRBV27,-,TRBJ2-1,CASSREGGREQFF,TGTGCCAGCAGTCGCGAGGGAGGTCGGGAGCAGTTCTTC
few,TRBV19,-,TRBJ1-3,CASSIRRGNTIYF,TGTGCCAGTAGTATAAGGAGGGGAAACACCATATATTTT
-,TRBV11-2,-,TRBJ2-7,CASSLVRQKRYEQYF,TGTGCCAGCAGCTTAGTTCGGCAGAAAAGATACGAGCAGTACTTC
-,TRBV5-6,-,TRBJ2-7,CASSLGSGYEQYF,TGTGCCAGCAGCTTGGGGTCGGGCTACGAGCAGTACTTC
-,TRBV2,-,TRBJ1-6,CASTRTDGGWGSPLHF,TGTGCCAGCACTAGGACAGACGGGGGTTGGGGTTCACCCCTCCACTTT
-,TRBV28,TRBD1,TRBJ2-3,CASSPDRGLPDPDTQYF,TGTGCCAGCAGTCCGGACAGGGGGCTCCCCGACCCAGATACGCAGTATTTT
-,TRBV2,-,TRBJ1-5,CASSVEGLNQPQHF,TGTGCCAGCAGTGTCGAGGGTCTCAATCAGCCCCAGCATTTT
few,TRBV30,-,TRBJ2-2,CAWSTGDWSGELFF,TGTGCCTGGAGTACTGGGGACTGGTCCGGGGAGCTGTTTTTT
-,TRBV19,-,TRBJ2-1,CATRNYPQTNEQFF,TGTGCCACTCGGAATTACCCCCAGACCAATGAGCAGTTCTTC
-,TRBV12-5,-,TRBJ2-7,CASGPPEGEQYF,TGTGCTAGTGGTCCCCCGGAGGGCGAGCAGTACTTC
-,TRBV25-1,-,TRBJ1-4,CASSEYAGPSNEKLFF,TGTGCCAGCAGTGAATATGCCGGGCCATCTAATGAAAAACTGTTTTTT
-,TRBV10-1,-,TRBJ1-2,CASSGSMYGYTF,TGCGCCAGCAGTGGATCAATGTATGGCTACACCTTC
-,TRBV29-1,TRBD2,TRBJ2-3,CSGGGGREDTQYF,TGCAGCGGGGGTGGCGGGAGGGAGGATACGCAGTATTTT